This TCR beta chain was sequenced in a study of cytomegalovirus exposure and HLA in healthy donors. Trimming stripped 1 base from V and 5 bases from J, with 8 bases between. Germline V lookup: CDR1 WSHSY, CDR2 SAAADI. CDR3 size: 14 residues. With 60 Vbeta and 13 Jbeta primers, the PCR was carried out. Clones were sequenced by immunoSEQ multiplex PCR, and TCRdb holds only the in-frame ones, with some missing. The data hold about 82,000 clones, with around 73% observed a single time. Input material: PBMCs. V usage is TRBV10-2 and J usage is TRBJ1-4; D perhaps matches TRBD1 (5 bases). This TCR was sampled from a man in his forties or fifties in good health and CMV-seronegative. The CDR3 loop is CASSEWGGNEKLFF. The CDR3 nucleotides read TGCGCCAGCAGTGAGTGGGGGGGAAATGAAAAACTGTTTTTT.